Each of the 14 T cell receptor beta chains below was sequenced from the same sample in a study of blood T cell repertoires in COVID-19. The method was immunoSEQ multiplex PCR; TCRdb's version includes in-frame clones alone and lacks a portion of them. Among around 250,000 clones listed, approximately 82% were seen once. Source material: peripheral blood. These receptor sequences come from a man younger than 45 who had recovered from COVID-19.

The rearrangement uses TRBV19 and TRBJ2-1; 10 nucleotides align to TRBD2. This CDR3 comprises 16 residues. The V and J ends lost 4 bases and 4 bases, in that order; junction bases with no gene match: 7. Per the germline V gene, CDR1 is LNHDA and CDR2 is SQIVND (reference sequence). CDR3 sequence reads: CASSRKTSGEYNEQFF. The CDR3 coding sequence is TGTGCCAGTAGTAGGAAAACTAGCGGGGAGTACAATGAGCAGTTCTTC.

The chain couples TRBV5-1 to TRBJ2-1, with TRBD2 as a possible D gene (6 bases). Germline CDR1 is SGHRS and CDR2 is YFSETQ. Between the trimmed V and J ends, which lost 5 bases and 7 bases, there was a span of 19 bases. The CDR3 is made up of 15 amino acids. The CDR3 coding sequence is TGCGCCAGCAGTCCGCGGGACGCATCCTCAAATGAGCAGTTCTTC. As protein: CASSPRDASSNEQFF.

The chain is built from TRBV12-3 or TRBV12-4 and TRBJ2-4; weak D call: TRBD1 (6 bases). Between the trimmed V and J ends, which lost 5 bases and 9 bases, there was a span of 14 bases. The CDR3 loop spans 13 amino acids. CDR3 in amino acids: CASSTRQVTIQYF. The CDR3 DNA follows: TGTGCCAGCAGTACCAGACAGGTAACCATTCAGTACTTC.

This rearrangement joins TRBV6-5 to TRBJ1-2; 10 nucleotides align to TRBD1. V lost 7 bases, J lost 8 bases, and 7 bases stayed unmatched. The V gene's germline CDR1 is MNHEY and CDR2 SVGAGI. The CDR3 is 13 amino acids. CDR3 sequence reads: CASTLTGGQGYTF. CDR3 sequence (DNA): TGTGCCAGCACTCTGACAGGGGGCCAGGGCTACACCTTC.

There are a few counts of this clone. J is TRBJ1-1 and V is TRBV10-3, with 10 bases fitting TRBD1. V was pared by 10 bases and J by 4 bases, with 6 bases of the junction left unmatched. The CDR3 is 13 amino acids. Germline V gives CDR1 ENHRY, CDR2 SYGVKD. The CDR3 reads CATGQGGVTEAFF. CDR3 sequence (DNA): TGTGCCACAGGACAGGGGGGAGTCACTGAAGCTTTCTTT.

The CDR3 coding sequence is TGTGCCAGCAGCCCTAACAGGGTCACCGGGGAGCTGTTTTTT. It specifies CASSPNRVTGELFF. The V and J genes are TRBV7-3 and TRBJ2-2; TRBD1 is a possible D gene (6 bases). The CDR3 runs 14 residues. The germline V and J ends were trimmed by 5 bases and 4 bases, with 11 bases remaining between them. The germline gives CDR1 SGHTA, CDR2 FQGTGA.

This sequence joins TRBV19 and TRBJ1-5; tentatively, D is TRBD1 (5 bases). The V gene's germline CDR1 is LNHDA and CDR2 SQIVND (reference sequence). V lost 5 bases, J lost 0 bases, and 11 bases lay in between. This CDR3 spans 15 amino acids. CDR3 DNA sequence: TGTGCCAGTAGTCGAGACAGAAATAGCAATCAGCCCCAGCATTTT. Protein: CASSRDRNSNQPQHF.

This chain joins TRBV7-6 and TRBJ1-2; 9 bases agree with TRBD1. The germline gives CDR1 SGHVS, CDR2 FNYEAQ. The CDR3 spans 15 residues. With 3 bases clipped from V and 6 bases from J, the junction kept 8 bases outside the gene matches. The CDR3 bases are TGTGCCAGCAGCTTGGGGGACAGGGCAGATAATGGCTACACCTTC. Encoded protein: CASSLGDRADNGYTF.

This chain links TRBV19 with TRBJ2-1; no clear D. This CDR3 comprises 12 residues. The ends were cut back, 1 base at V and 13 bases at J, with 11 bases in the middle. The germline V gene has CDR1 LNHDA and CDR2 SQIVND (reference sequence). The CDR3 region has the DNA TGTGCCAGTAGTATAGCCCCGCGGCTTCAGTTCTTC. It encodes CASSIAPRLQFF.

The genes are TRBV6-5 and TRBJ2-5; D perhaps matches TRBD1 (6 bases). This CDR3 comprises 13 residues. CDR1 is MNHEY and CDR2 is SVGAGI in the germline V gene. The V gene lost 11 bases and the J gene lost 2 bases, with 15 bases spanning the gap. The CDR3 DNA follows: TGTGCCGCTCGACGGACAGTTCAAGAGACCCAGTACTTC. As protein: CAARRTVQETQYF.

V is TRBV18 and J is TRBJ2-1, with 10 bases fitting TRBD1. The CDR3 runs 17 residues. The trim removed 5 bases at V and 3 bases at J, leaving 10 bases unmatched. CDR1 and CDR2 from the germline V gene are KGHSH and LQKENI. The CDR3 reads CASSLVVGTGVYNEQFF. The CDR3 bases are TGTGCCAGCTCATTGGTCGTAGGGACAGGGGTCTACAATGAGCAGTTCTTC.

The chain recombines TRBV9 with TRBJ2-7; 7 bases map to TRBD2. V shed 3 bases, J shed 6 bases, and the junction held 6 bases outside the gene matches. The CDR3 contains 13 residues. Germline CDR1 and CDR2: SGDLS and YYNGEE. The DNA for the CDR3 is TGTGCCAGCAGCGAAGCCGGGGGGTTCGAGCAGTACTTC. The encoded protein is CASSEAGGFEQYF.

The CDR3 spells CASSSGVTDTQYF. In DNA form, the CDR3 reads TGTGCCAGCAGCTCGGGGGTCACAGATACGCAGTATTTT. The V gene is TRBV7-2, the J gene TRBJ2-3; a weak D match, TRBD2 (6 bases). Looked up from germline, CDR1 is SGHTA and CDR2 is FQGNSA. V lost 4 bases to trimming and J lost 2 bases, with 7 bases between them. The CDR3 is 13 amino acids. The full variable domain, with the rest looked up from reference TRBV7-2 and TRBJ2-3, is GAGVSQSPSNKVTEKGKDVELRCDPISGHTALYWYRQSLGQGLEFLIYFQGNSAPDKSGLPSDRFSAERTGGSVSTLTIQRTQQEDSAVYLCASSSGVTDTQYFGPGTRLTVL.

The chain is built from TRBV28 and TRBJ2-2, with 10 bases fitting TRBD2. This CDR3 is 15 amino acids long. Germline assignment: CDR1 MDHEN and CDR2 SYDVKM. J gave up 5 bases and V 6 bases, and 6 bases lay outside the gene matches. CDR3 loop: CASSSRTSGTGELFF. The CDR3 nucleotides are TGTGCCAGCAGCTCCCGGACTAGCGGAACCGGGGAGCTGTTTTTT. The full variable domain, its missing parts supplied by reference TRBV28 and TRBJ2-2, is DVKVTQSSRYLVKRTGEKVFLECVQDMDHENMFWYRQDPGLGLRLIYFSYDVKMKEKGDIPEGYSVSREKKERFSLILESASTNQTSMYLCASSSRTSGTGELFFGEGSRLTVL.